This TCR beta chain was observed in a study of cytomegalovirus exposure and HLA in healthy donors. PCR used 60 Vbeta primers and 13 Jbeta primers. The method was immunoSEQ multiplex PCR; TCRdb's version includes in-frame clones alone and lacks a portion of them. The data hold about 120,000 clones, with over 60% observed a single time. Concerning this clone: Antigen: not known.

Study findings and constraints: Associated with cytomegalovirus, according to the listing, were 150 to 200 TCR beta chains. Immune exposure data for these donors was limited to CMV serostatus.

Sequenced input: PBMCs. The clonotype originates from a young man in good health and CMV-seropositive.

In DNA, the CDR3 is TGTGCCAGCAGTGAACAGGGGCGCATCTACGAGCAGTACTTC. Translating it yields CASSEQGRIYEQYF. V and J are TRBV6-1 and TRBJ2-7, with D perhaps TRBD1 (6 bases). This CDR3 comprises 14 residues. The ends were cut back, 2 bases at V and 3 bases at J, with 11 bases in the middle. The V gene's germline CDR1 is MNHNS and CDR2 SASEGT.